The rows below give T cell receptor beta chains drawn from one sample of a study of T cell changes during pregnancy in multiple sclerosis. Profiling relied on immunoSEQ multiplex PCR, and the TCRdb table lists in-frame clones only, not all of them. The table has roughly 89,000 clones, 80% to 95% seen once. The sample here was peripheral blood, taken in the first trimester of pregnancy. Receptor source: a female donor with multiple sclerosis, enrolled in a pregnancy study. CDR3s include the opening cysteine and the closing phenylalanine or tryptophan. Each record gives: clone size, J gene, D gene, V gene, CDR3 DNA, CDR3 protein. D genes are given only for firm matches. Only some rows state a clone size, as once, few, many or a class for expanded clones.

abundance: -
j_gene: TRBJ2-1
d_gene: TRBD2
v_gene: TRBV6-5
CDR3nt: TGTGCCAGCAGTTACTCTAGCGGGGGTACTGAGCAGTTCTTC
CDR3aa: CASSYSSGGTEQFF

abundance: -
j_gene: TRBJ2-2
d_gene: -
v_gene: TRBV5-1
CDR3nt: TGCGCCAGCAGCTCGGAGGTGTCGGGGGAGCTGTTTTTT
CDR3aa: CASSSEVSGELFF

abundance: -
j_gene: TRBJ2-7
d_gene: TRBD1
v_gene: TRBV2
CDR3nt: TGTGCCAGCAGGATGACAGGGGGCAATGTCGAGCAGTACTTC
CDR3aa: CASRMTGGNVEQYF

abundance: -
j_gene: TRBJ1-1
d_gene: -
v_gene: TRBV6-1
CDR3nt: TGTGCCAGCAGTGGACCGTACAGGGTGTTCGAGGTGAACACTGAAGCTTTCTTT
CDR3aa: CASSGPYRVFEVNTEAFF

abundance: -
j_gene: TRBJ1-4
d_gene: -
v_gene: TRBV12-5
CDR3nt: TGTGCTAGTGCCACCGGGGGGGGGAATGAAAAACTGTTTTTT
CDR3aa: CASATGGGNEKLFF

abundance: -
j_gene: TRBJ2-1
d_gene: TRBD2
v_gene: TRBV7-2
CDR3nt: TGTGCCAGCAGCACTACCGGGACTAGCGGTAATGAGCAGTTCTTC
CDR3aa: CASSTTGTSGNEQFF

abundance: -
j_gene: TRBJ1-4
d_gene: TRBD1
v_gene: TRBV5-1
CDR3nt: TGCGCCAGCAGCACGCTCGGGACAGGGGGCGCCGTTGAAAAACTGTTTTTT
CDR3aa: CASSTLGTGGAVEKLFF

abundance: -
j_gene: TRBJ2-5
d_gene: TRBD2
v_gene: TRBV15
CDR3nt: TGTGCCACCAGCAGAGATCACTACTGGGGGGGTGGAGAGACCCAGTACTTC
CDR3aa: CATSRDHYWGGGETQYF

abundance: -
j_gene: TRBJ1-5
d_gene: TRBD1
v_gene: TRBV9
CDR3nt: TGTGCCAGCAACCCTGAAGGACAGGGAAATCAGCCCCAGCATTTT
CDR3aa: CASNPEGQGNQPQHF

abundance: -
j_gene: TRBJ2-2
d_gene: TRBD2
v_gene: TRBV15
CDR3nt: TGTGCCACCAGTATACCCGGGACTAAGAACATCGGGGAGCTGTTTTTT
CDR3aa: CATSIPGTKNIGELFF

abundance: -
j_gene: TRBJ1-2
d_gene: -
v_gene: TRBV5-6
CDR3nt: TGTGCCAGCAGCGGCAAACAGCGGTTAGGGGGAGGCTACACCTTC
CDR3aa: CASSGKQRLGGGYTF

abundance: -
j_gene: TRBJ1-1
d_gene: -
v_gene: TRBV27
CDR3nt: TGTGCCAGCAGTCGGATCCGGGACACTGAAGCTTTCTTT
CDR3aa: CASSRIRDTEAFF

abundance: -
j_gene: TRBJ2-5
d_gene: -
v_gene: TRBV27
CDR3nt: TGTGCCAGCAGTTCGACTATCGCCTTGGGAGAGACCCAGTACTTC
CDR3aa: CASSSTIALGETQYF

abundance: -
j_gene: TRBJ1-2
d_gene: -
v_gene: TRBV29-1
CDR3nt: TGCAGCGTTAGGGGGGGGGCGGACAACACTAACTATGGCTACACCTTC
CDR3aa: CSVRGGADNTNYGYTF

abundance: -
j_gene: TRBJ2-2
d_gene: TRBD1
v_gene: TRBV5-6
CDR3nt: TGTGCCAGCAGCGTACCCCGGGACAGGTTTAGCGGGGAGCTGTTTTTT
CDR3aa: CASSVPRDRFSGELFF

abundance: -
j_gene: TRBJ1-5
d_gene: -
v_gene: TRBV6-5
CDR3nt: TGTGCCAGCAGTTCGGGGGGAGCGGGCAATCAGCCCCAGCATTTT
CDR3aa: CASSSGGAGNQPQHF

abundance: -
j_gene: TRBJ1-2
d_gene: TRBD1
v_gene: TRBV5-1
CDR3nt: TGCGCCAGCAGCACAGCAGGGGGCAGTGGCTACACCTTC
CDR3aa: CASSTAGGSGYTF

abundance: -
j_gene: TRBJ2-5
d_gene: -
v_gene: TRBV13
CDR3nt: TGTGCCAGCAGCGTGGGTGACAGAGATAAAGAGACCCAGTACTTC
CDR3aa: CASSVGDRDKETQYF

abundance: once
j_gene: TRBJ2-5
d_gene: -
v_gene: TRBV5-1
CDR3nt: TGCGCCAGCAGCTTTGGGGAAAATCTCCCGGGGGCCCAGTACTTC
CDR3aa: CASSFGENLPGAQYF

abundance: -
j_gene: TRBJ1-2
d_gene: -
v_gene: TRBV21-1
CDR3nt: TGTGCCAGCAGCTGTCAATACGAGGCCGGGGATGGCTACACCTTC
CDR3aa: CASSCQYEAGDGYTF

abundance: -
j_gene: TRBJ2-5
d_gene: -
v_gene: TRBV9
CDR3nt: TGTGCCAGCAGCGTAGGAGTAGGGGTGGGAGAGACCCAGTACTTC
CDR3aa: CASSVGVGVGETQYF

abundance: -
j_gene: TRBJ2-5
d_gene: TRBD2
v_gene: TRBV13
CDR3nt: TGTGCCAGCACCGAAGTTACTAGCGGACCCCAGGAGACCCAGTACTTC
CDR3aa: CASTEVTSGPQETQYF

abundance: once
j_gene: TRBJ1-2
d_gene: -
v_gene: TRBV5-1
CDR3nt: TGCGCCAGCAGCTTGGCCGGGGGAGCAACTTCTAACTATGGCTACACCTTC
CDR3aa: CASSLAGGATSNYGYTF

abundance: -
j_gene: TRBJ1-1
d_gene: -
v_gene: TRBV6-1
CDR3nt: TGTGCCAGCAGCTACAGCAGAACTGAAGCTTTCTTT
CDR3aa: CASSYSRTEAFF

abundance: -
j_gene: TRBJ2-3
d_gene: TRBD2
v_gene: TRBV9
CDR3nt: TGTGCCAGCAGCGTCGGGACTAGCGGGGGAGGGGATACGCAGTATTTT
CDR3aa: CASSVGTSGGGDTQYF

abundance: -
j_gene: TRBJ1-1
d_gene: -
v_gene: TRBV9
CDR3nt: TGTGCCAGCAGCGTAGATGGGGGCCGCGCCACTGAAGCTTTCTTT
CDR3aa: CASSVDGGRATEAFF

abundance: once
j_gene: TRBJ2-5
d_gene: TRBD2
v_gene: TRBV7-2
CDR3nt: TGTGCCAGCAGCCTGACGAGCGGGGGCGGTGAGACCCAGTACTTC
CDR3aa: CASSLTSGGGETQYF

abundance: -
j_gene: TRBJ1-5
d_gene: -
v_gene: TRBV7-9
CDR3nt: TGTGCCAGCAGCTTAGGAGATAATCAGCCCCAGCATTTT
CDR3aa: CASSLGDNQPQHF

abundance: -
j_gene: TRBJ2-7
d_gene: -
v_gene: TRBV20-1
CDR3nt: TGCAGTGCTCCAGTAGCGTACGAGCAGTACTTC
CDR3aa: CSAPVAYEQYF

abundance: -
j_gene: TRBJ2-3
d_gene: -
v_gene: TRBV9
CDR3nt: TGTGCCAGCAGCGAGTGGGACACCAGCACAGATACGCAGTATTTT
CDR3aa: CASSEWDTSTDTQYF

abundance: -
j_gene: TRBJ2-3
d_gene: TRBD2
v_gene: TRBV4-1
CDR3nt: TGCGCCAGCAGATGGACTAGCGGCAGCACAGATACGCAGTATTTT
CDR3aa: CASRWTSGSTDTQYF

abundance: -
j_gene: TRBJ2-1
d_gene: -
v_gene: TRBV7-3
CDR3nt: TGTGCCAGCAGCTTAGGTAGGGGGGGCCTCCGCGATGAGCAGTTCTTC
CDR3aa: CASSLGRGGLRDEQFF

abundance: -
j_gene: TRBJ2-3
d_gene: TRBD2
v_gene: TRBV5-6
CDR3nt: TGTGCCAGCAGCTTGGAGCGCGGGGGGGTCACAGATACGCAGTATTTT
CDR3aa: CASSLERGGVTDTQYF

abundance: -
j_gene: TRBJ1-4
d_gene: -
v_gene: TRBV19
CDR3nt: TGTGCCAGTAGTTTGGGGGGGGCTCCTGAAAAACTGTTTTTT
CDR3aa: CASSLGGAPEKLFF

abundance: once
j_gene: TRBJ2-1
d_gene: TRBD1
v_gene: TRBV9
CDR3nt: TGTGCCAGCGCCCAGGGACAGGGATACAATGAGCAGTTCTTC
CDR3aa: CASAQGQGYNEQFF

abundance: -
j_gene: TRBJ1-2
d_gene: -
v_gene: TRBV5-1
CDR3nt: TGCGCCAGCAGCTTGGGACAGTACTATGGCTACACCTTC
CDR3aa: CASSLGQYYGYTF

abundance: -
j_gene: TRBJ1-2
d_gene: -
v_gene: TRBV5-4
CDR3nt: TGTGCCAGCAGCTCGGGCGGCAGGGTTCGAGCTAACTATGGCTACACCTTC
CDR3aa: CASSSGGRVRANYGYTF